A selection of T cell receptor beta chains follows, all from one sample in a study of molecular identifiers for immune sequencing clone quantification. TCRdb fed the PCR reads into MiXCR, producing one record per CDR3 protein. Here the sample spans approximately 90,000 distinct CDR3 sequences, approximately 24% being singletons. The sample taken for sequencing was naive CD8+ T cells from blood, with Jurkat cell RNA spiked in. These receptors were taken from a human donor in good health. Some libraries in this study had Jurkat cell RNA spiked in. Each CDR3 is given with its conserved first and last residue. The order of the fields is J gene, D gene, clone size, V gene, CDR3 DNA, CDR3 protein. A D gene is named only where the DNA matches it firmly. Clone sizes are given selectively: once, few, many, or a class where the clone is expanded.

>TRBJ1-6|-|few|TRBV18
TGTGCCAGCTCACCTCACGAGCTTAATTCACCCCTCCACTTT
CASSPHELNSPLHF
>TRBJ2-3|TRBD2|many|TRBV7-6
TGTGCCAGCAGCTTATTCGGACTAGCGGGAAGGGGAAATACGCAGTATTTT
CASSLFGLAGRGNTQYF
>TRBJ2-3|TRBD2|many|TRBV20-1
TGCAGTGCTAGAGATCTCTTTAGCGGGGGGGCCGGTGGTACGCAGTATTTT
CSARDLFSGGAGGTQYF
>TRBJ2-1|TRBD2|many|TRBV7-9
TGTGCCAGCAGCCATACTAGCGGGAGGGCCGGTGAGCAGTTCTTC
CASSHTSGRAGEQFF
>TRBJ1-2|-|many|TRBV29-1
TGCAGCGTTGAAGGGGGCCAGGATCTTAACTATGGCTACACCTTC
CSVEGGQDLNYGYTF
>TRBJ2-3|TRBD2|-|TRBV20-1
TGCAGTGCCCCCCCCCTCGGACTAGCGTATAGCACAGATACGCAGTATTTT
CSAPPLGLAYSTDTQYF
>TRBJ2-7|-|many|TRBV28
TGTGCCAGCAGCTTTTCAGGAAGTCGCGAGCAGTACTTC
CASSFSGSREQYF
>TRBJ2-7|TRBD2|-|TRBV5-6
TGTGCCGGCAGCTTGGCGCGGGAGAGTTGCGAGCAGTACTTC
CAGSLARESCEQYF
>TRBJ2-7|TRBD2|-|TRBV20-1
TGCAGTGCTGCTCTGGGGGGCGGGGGGGTCGAGCAGTACTTC
CSAALGGGGVEQYF
>TRBJ2-2|-|many|TRBV20-1
TGCAGTGCAGGCACCAGTCTGCCCGGGGAGCTGTTTTTT
CSAGTSLPGELFF
>TRBJ2-3|-|many|TRBV27
TGTGCCAGCAGTTCGGGCGCGTACACAGATACGCAGTATTTT
CASSSGAYTDTQYF
>TRBJ2-3|-|many|TRBV12-5
TGTGCTAGTGGTTTGCACGGGCTTACAGATACGCAGTATTTT
CASGLHGLTDTQYF
>TRBJ2-5|TRBD2|few|TRBV5-1
TGCGCCAGCAGTTGGAGCGGGGGGCAAGAGACCCAGTACTTC
CASSWSGGQETQYF
>TRBJ2-5|TRBD2|many|TRBV19
TGTGCCAGTAGTACCCTAGGACTAGCGGGAGTGGAAGAAGAGACCCAGTACTTC
CASSTLGLAGVEEETQYF
>TRBJ2-7|TRBD2|many|TRBV12-3/TRBV12-4
TGTGCCAGCAGTATCCAGCGGGAGGGCACATACGAGCAGTACTTC
CASSIQREGTYEQYF
>TRBJ2-6|-|many|TRBV7-2
TGTGCCAGCAGCGCGACTGGGGCCAACGTCCTGACTTTC
CASSATGANVLTF
>TRBJ2-7|-|many|TRBV29-1
TGCAGCGTTGCCGGACAGGAGGGGAGGGGGATCTACGAGCAGTACTTC
CSVAGQEGRGIYEQYF
>TRBJ2-7|-|few|TRBV3-1
TGTGCCAGCAGCCCTTCGACAGGAGGATTCGAGCAGTACTTC
CASSPSTGGFEQYF
>TRBJ1-1|-|-|TRBV4-1
TGCGCCAGCAGCCTCTCTGGCTCCGGGGGACTGAACACTGAAGCTTTCTTT
CASSLSGSGGLNTEAFF
>TRBJ1-2|-|-|TRBV6-5
TGTGCCAGCAGTTACTCCAGCAGGCTTAACTGTGGCTACACCTTC
CASSYSSRLNCGYTF
>TRBJ1-5|-|many|TRBV6-1
TGTGCCTCCTCGGTGTGGGGTTCGGGCAATCAGCCCCAGCATTTT
CASSVWGSGNQPQHF
>TRBJ1-1|TRBD1|-|TRBV4-1
TGCGCCAGCGGCCATGGACAGGGGGCGACTGAAGCTTTCTTT
CASGHGQGATEAFF
>TRBJ2-5|-|few|TRBV11-2
TGTGCCAGCGCACGACAGGCCCAAGAGACCCAGTACTTC
CASARQAQETQYF
>TRBJ2-2|TRBD1|many|TRBV12-3/TRBV12-4
TGTGCCAGCAGAGATCAGGACAGGGACTCCACCGGGGAGCTGTTTTTT
CASRDQDRDSTGELFF
>TRBJ2-3|-|many|TRBV15
TGTGCCACCAGCAGAGAGAGGGAATCTCGCGCAGATACGCAGTATTTT
CATSRERESRADTQYF
>TRBJ2-1|-|many|TRBV11-2
TGTGCCAGCAGCTTAGGGACCTACAATGAGCAGTTCTTC
CASSLGTYNEQFF
>TRBJ2-3|TRBD1|many|TRBV6-5
TGTGCCAGCAGCGCGTGGACAGGGGAAGCAGATACGCAGTATTTT
CASSAWTGEADTQYF
>TRBJ2-1|-|-|TRBV4-1
TGCGCCAGCAGCCAAGTGGGAGTGGATGAGCAGTTCTTC
CASSQVGVDEQFF
>TRBJ2-2|TRBD2|-|TRBV2
TGTGCCAGCAGTGAAGAAGGGACTACGAACACCGGGGAGCTGTTTTTT
CASSEEGTTNTGELFF